The 2 T cell receptor beta chains below all came from one sample that was sequenced in a study of blood T cells in healthy people across ages. Primers used in a second PCR of about 6 to 11 cycles were a sample-barcoded 5' primer and a J-beta primer mix. TCRdb redid the calling of the 5' RACE reads with MiXCR, one entry per CDR3 protein. The sample lists approximately 850,000 distinct CDR3 sequences, 58% seen once, with about 20% in the top ten. The source material was blood. Source of these receptors: a man aged 25-45 years in good health.

The J gene is TRBJ2-5, the V gene TRBV29-1, with TRBD2 as a possible D gene (6 bases). This CDR3 is 11 amino acids long. Trimming shortened V by 8 bases and J by 4 bases, and 11 bases separated the two germline ends. Germline-derived CDR1 and CDR2 are SQVTM and ANQGSEA. The chain's CDR3 is CSYGAGETQYF. The CDR3 coding sequence is TGCAGCTACGGAGCGGGAGAGACCCAGTACTTC. Using reference TRBV29-1 and TRBJ2-5 for the parts outside the CDR3, the full variable domain is SAVISQKPSRDICQRGTSLTIQCQVDSQVTMMFWYRQQPGQSLTLIATANQGSEATYESGFVIDKFPISRPNLTFSTLTVSNMSPEDSSIYLCSYGAGETQYFGPGTRLLVL.

J is TRBJ1-5 and V is TRBV4-1, with D possibly being TRBD1 (6 bases). Trimming cost V 4 bases and J 5 bases, with 9 bases left between them. The CDR3 is made up of 13 amino acids. Germline V gene sequence: CDR1 MGHRA, CDR2 YSYEKL. CDR3 in DNA: TGCGCCAGCAGCCGGGCAGGGGATCAGCCCCAGCATTTT. Its protein is CASSRAGDQPQHF.